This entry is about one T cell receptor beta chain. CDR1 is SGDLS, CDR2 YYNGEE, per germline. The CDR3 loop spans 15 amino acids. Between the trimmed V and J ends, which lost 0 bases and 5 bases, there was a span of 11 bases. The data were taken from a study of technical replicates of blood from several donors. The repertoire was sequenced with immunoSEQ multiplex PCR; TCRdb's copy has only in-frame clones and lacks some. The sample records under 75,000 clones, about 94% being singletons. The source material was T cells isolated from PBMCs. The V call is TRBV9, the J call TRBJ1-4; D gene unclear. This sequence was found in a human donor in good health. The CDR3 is CASSVDEGLNEKLFF. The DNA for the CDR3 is TGTGCCAGCAGCGTAGATGAGGGTTTGAATGAAAAACTGTTTTTT.